What follows is one T cell receptor (beta chain) and its context. This sample was taken from a study of cytomegalovirus exposure and HLA in healthy donors. Looked up from germline, CDR1 is GTSNPN and CDR2 is SVGIG (reference sequence). The CDR3 consists of 15 residues. V trimming: 3 bases; J trimming: 0 bases; junction bases outside the gene matches: 6. The PCR ran on 60 Vbeta and 13 Jbeta primers. Sequenced by immunoSEQ multiplex PCR; TCRdb stores in-frame clones only, minus some. The profile shows about 240,000 clones, 82% of them singletons. Sequenced input: PBMCs. This receptor was obtained from a woman aged 40 to 50 in good health and CMV-seropositive. This sequence joins TRBV30 and TRBJ1-2; 8 bases map to TRBD1. CDR3 loop: CAWRADRGANYGYTF. The CDR3 region has the DNA TGTGCCTGGAGGGCCGACAGGGGAGCTAACTATGGCTACACCTTC.